What follows are 2 T cell receptor beta chains derived from one specimen sequenced in a study of tumor-infiltrating lymphocytes in primary liver carcinoma (dated by TCRdb to the late 2010s). Blood RNA was extracted from unsorted whole blood using TRIzol reagent, and germline DNA was obtained with the DNeasy Blood & Tissue kit. These reads were obtained on an Illumina HiSeq 2500. A constant-region primer and ProtoScript II reverse transcriptase were used to reverse-transcribe TCRbeta-specific cDNA from about 530 ng total RNA. The TCRbeta libraries were prepared through three rounds of nested multiplex PCR following a slightly modified ARM-PCR procedure. Multiplex TRBV1-TRBV30 forward primers and a Cbeta reverse primer were used in the first two PCR rounds, each of which was run for approximately 9 cycles. TCRdb trimmed public reads at Q25 via fastp, called clones via MiXCR and kept in-frame beta chains. Duplicate CDR3 protein sequences are folded into a single record with the most common DNA and genes. Here the sample has 300,000 to 400,000 distinct CDR3 sequences; around 60% occur a single time. 5.5% to 7% of the sample is held by the ten biggest clonotypes.

Sequencing was performed on peripheral blood. These receptors were taken from a middle-aged man with primary liver carcinoma and hepatitis B virus infection.

The CDR3 DNA is TGTGCCAGCAGCCCCTTCAGACCTAGCACAGATACGCAGTATTTT. Encoded protein: CASSPFRPSTDTQYF. V usage is TRBV7-2 and J usage is TRBJ2-3; D not resolved. Germline V gives CDR1 SGHTA, CDR2 FQGNSA. This CDR3 is built from 15 residues. V lost 5 bases to trimming and J lost 0 bases, with 12 bases between them.

This clonotype occurred many times. The chain employs TRBV10-1 and TRBJ2-3; D call uncertain. V lost 3 bases to trimming and J lost 4 bases, with 2 bases between them. Germline CDR1 WNHNN, CDR2 SYGVQD (reference sequence). This CDR3 region has 11 residues. CDR3 DNA: TGCGCCAGCAGTGATGCAGATACGCAGTATTTT. Its translation is CASSDADTQYF.